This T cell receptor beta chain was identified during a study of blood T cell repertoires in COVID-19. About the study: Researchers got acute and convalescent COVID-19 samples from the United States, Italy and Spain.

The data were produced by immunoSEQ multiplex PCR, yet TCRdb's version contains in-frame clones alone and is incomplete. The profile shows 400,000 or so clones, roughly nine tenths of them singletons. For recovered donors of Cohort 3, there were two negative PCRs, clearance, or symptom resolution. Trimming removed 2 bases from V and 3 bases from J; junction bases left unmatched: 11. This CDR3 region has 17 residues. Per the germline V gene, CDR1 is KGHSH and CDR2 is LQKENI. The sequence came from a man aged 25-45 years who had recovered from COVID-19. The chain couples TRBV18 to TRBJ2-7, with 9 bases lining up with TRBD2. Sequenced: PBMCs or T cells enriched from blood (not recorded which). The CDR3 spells CASSPVEGVSGSYEQYF. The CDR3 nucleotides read TGTGCCAGCTCACCAGTAGAAGGAGTTAGCGGGAGCTACGAGCAGTACTTC.